This is a list of T cell receptor beta chains from one sample in a study of blood T cells in healthy people across ages. MiXCR was run by TCRdb on the 5' RACE reads, yielding one entry per CDR3 protein. The repertoire holds 1.6 million or so distinct CDR3 sequences, with 30% to 40% as singletons. Input material: blood. The source of these receptors is a woman aged 25 to 39 in good health. Both conserved end residues are part of each CDR3. The order of the fields is J gene, D gene, V gene, clone size, CDR3 protein, CDR3 DNA. D genes are given only for firm matches. Only part of the rows carry a size: once, few, many, or a class if the clone is expanded.

>TRBJ1-2|NA|TRBV25-1|few
CASRWSGAGYGYTF
TGTGCCAGCAGATGGTCGGGGGCCGGCTATGGCTACACCTTC
>TRBJ2-7|TRBD1|TRBV27|NA
CASSFSSGTVTYEQYF
TGTGCCAGCAGTTTCTCCTCCGGGACAGTTACCTACGAGCAGTACTTC
>TRBJ1-4|NA|TRBV5-8|many
CASSLEREKLFF
TGTGCCAGCAGCCTGGAGCGTGAAAAACTGTTTTTT
>TRBJ1-1|TRBD1|TRBV30|once
CAWSPGQGRNTEAFF
TGTGCCTGGAGTCCGGGACAGGGACGAAACACTGAAGCTTTCTTT
>TRBJ2-7|TRBD1|TRBV5-1|few
CASSKGQGAISYEQYF
TGCGCCAGCAGCAAAGGACAGGGGGCAATCTCCTACGAGCAGTACTTC
>TRBJ2-6|NA|TRBV5-5|NA
CASSLLRMAGANILTF
TGTGCCAGCAGCTTGTTACGGATGGCTGGGGCCAACATCCTGACTTTC
>TRBJ1-5|TRBD1|TRBV5-6|NA
CASSRQGGRGSQHF
TGTGCCAGCAGCCGACAGGGGGGGAGAGGGTCCCAGCATTTT
>TRBJ1-5|NA|TRBV27|NA
CASSLSSGPNQPQHF
TGTGCCAGCAGTTTATCGTCAGGCCCCAATCAGCCCCAGCATTTT
>TRBJ2-7|TRBD1|TRBV4-1|NA
CASSQGVGGRAYEQYF
TGCGCCAGCAGCCAAGGAGTAGGGGGCAGGGCCTACGAGCAGTACTTC
>TRBJ2-3|TRBD2|TRBV6-2/TRBV6-3|NA
CASSYPGLAGTSTDTQYF
TGTGCCAGCAGTTACCCCGGGCTAGCGGGGACTAGCACAGATACGCAGTATTTT
>TRBJ1-4|NA|TRBV7-6|many
CASSLTNEKLFF
TGTGCCAGCAGCTTGACGAATGAAAAACTGTTTTTT
>TRBJ1-5|TRBD1|TRBV7-9|NA
CASSPYTGGRGQPQHF
TGTGCCAGCAGCCCTTACACAGGGGGCAGGGGGCAGCCCCAGCATTTT
>TRBJ2-7|NA|TRBV4-1|NA
CASSQTVASYEQYF
TGCGCCAGCAGCCAAACAGTAGCCAGCTACGAGCAGTACTTC
>TRBJ2-7|NA|TRBV2|few
CASGRKGSYEQYF
TGTGCCAGCGGACGTAAGGGATCCTACGAGCAGTACTTC
>TRBJ2-1|NA|TRBV5-1|NA
CASSLGHSSSYEQFF
TGCGCCAGCAGCTTGGGGCATTCCTCCTCCTACGAGCAGTTCTTC
>TRBJ2-3|NA|TRBV29-1|many
CSVGAPIRTDTQYF
TGCAGCGTTGGTGCCCCCATCCGCACAGATACGCAGTATTTT
>TRBJ2-1|NA|TRBV20-1|many
CSAGIVGLEAYNEQFF
TGCAGTGCTGGGATCGTCGGGTTGGAAGCCTACAATGAGCAGTTCTTC
>TRBJ2-1|NA|TRBV12-3/TRBV12-4|many
CASVPGSYNEQFF
TGTGCCAGCGTTCCCGGCTCCTACAATGAGCAGTTCTTC
>TRBJ2-1|TRBD2|TRBV24-1|NA
CATKPSGGAHNEQFF
TGTGCCACCAAACCATCCGGGGGGGCGCACAATGAGCAGTTCTTC
>TRBJ1-2|TRBD1|TRBV4-1|NA
CASSQNQGGGGRDGYTF
TGCGCCAGCAGCCAAAACCAAGGGGGCGGGGGGCGTGATGGCTACACCTTC
>TRBJ1-1|TRBD1|TRBV7-9|NA
CASSLLPGQGANTEAFF
TGTGCCAGCAGCTTGCTCCCGGGACAGGGAGCGAACACTGAAGCTTTCTTT
>TRBJ1-6|NA|TRBV28|NA
CASRGTVGTLHF
TGTGCCAGCCGAGGGACCGTCGGCACCCTCCACTTT
>TRBJ1-2|NA|TRBV6-1|NA
CASEGLYLRGYTF
TGTGCCAGCGAGGGCCTTTATTTACGGGGCTACACCTTC
>TRBJ2-7|TRBD1|TRBV6-2/TRBV6-3|NA
CASSQIGTVYEQYF
TGTGCCAGCAGCCAAATCGGGACAGTCTACGAGCAGTACTTC
>TRBJ1-2|TRBD1|TRBV2|NA
CASRPGQGSYGYTF
TGTGCCAGCCGTCCGGGACAGGGTTCATATGGCTACACCTTC
>TRBJ2-2|NA|TRBV5-1|NA
CASKTGSGTGELFF
TGCGCCAGCAAAACAGGGTCGGGCACCGGGGAGCTGTTTTTT
>TRBJ2-7|NA|TRBV30|few
CAWRGSWYEQYF
TGTGCCTGGAGGGGGAGCTGGTACGAGCAGTACTTC
>TRBJ1-1|NA|TRBV4-1|NA
CASSQGVQGSYEAFF
TGCGCCAGCAGCCAAGGAGTTCAGGGGAGCTATGAAGCTTTCTTT
>TRBJ2-5|TRBD2|TRBV29-1|many
CSADPTSGKETQYF
TGCAGCGCCGATCCTACTAGCGGGAAAGAGACCCAGTACTTC
>TRBJ1-5|NA|TRBV6-1|few
CASETYATLDNQPQHF
TGTGCCAGCGAAACCTACGCGACTTTGGACAATCAGCCCCAGCATTTT
>TRBJ2-1|TRBD2|TRBV5-1|few
CASRKLAAYNEQFF
TGCGCCAGCAGAAAACTAGCGGCCTACAATGAGCAGTTCTTC
>TRBJ1-1|TRBD1|TRBV5-1|few
CASSSRTGENTEAFF
TGCGCCAGCAGCTCGCGGACAGGGGAGAACACTGAAGCTTTCTTT
>TRBJ1-2|NA|TRBV20-1|once
CSTSPGVLNYGYTF
TGCAGTACAAGTCCGGGAGTTCTCAACTATGGCTACACCTTC
>TRBJ1-2|TRBD1|TRBV29-1|few
CSVEEQGALGYTF
TGCAGCGTTGAAGAACAGGGGGCCCTCGGCTACACCTTC
>TRBJ2-5|NA|TRBV4-1|many
CASSQDYAAPGETQYF
TGCGCCAGCAGCCAAGATTACGCGGCTCCGGGGGAGACCCAGTACTTC
>TRBJ2-5|TRBD2|TRBV19|NA
CASRGPAGGPETQYF
TGTGCCAGTAGAGGCCCAGCGGGAGGGCCTGAGACCCAGTACTTC
>TRBJ2-7|NA|TRBV28|NA
CASSLSEEPYEQYF
TGTGCCAGCAGTTTATCCGAGGAGCCCTACGAGCAGTACTTC
>TRBJ1-1|TRBD1|TRBV18|NA
CASSPRRGLSTEAFF
TGTGCCAGCTCACCTAGAAGGGGGCTGAGCACTGAAGCTTTCTTT
>TRBJ2-6|NA|TRBV12-3/TRBV12-4|NA
CASSLARHTGANVLTF
TGTGCCAGCAGTTTAGCCCGGCACACTGGGGCCAACGTCCTGACTTTC
>TRBJ2-3|NA|TRBV30|NA
CAHKRVSTDTQYF
TGTGCCCACAAAAGGGTCAGCACAGATACGCAGTATTTT
>TRBJ1-5|NA|TRBV6-5|NA
CASSYASLSNQPQHF
TGTGCCAGCAGTTATGCCTCTTTAAGCAATCAGCCCCAGCATTTT
>TRBJ2-1|NA|TRBV24-1|few
CATSDPMEGRNEQFF
TGTGCCACCAGTGATCCTATGGAGGGGAGGAATGAGCAGTTCTTC
>TRBJ1-4|NA|TRBV2|NA
CASRKGGPEKLFF
TGTGCCAGCAGGAAGGGTGGGCCTGAAAAACTGTTTTTT
>TRBJ2-7|NA|TRBV20-1|NA
CSASHSVSSYEQYF
TGCAGTGCTAGTCACTCCGTGTCTTCCTACGAGCAGTACTTC
>TRBJ2-7|NA|TRBV10-1|NA
CASSEDRQANEQYF
TGCGCCAGCAGTGAGGACCGACAGGCAAACGAGCAGTACTTC
>TRBJ2-1|NA|TRBV6-8|many
CASPSQRPLDNEQFF
TGTGCCAGCCCCTCGCAGCGTCCCCTTGACAATGAGCAGTTCTTC
>TRBJ2-6|NA|TRBV3-1|NA
CASSQVRSSSGLVHSGANVLTF
TGTGCCAGCAGCCAAGTCCGGTCGTCTTCAGGACTCGTACACTCTGGGGCCAACGTCCTGACTTTC
>TRBJ2-5|NA|TRBV7-8|NA
CASGELPGAQYF
TGTGCCAGCGGAGAATTGCCTGGGGCCCAGTACTTC
>TRBJ1-6|NA|TRBV10-3|NA
CAISETGSGNSPLHF
TGTGCCATCAGTGAGACAGGGTCAGGAAATTCACCCCTCCACTTT
>TRBJ2-1|TRBD2|TRBV5-1|once
CASSLEGTTNEQFF
TGCGCCAGCAGCTTGGAAGGGACTACCAATGAGCAGTTCTTC